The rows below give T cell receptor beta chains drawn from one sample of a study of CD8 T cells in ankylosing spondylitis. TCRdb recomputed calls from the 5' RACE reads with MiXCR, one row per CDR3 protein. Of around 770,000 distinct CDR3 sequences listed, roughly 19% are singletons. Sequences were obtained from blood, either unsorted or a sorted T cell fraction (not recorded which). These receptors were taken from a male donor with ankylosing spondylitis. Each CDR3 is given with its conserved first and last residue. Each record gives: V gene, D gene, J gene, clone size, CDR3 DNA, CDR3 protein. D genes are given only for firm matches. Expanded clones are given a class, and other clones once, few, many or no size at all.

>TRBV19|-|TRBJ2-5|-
TGTGCCAGTAGCTCAGATTTGAAGCAAGAGACCCAGTACTTC
CASSSDLKQETQYF
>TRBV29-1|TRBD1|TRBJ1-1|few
TGCAGCGCGGGACAGGTAAACACTGAAGCTTTCTTT
CSAGQVNTEAFF
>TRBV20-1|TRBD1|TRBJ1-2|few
TGCAGTGCCCGGACAGGGGGTAATGGCTACACCTTC
CSARTGGNGYTF
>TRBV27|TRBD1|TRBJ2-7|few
TGTGCCAGCAGTCCCGACCGGGACAGTTTCTACGAGCAGTACTTC
CASSPDRDSFYEQYF
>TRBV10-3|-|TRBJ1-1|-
TGTGCCATCAGTGACCCGGACGGGAGGTTGATGAACACTGAAGCTTTCTTT
CAISDPDGRLMNTEAFF
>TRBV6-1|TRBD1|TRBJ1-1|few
TGTGCCAGCAGCTCGGGGGGTGAGACAGGGGGCGCGAACACTGAAGCTTTCTTT
CASSSGGETGGANTEAFF
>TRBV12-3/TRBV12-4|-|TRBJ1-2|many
TGTGCCAGCAGTTCTAACTATGGCTACACCTTC
CASSSNYGYTF
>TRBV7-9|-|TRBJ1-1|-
TGTGCCAGCAGCTTATCCCAAGAGAACACTGAAGCTTTCTTT
CASSLSQENTEAFF
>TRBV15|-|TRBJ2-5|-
TGTGCCACCAGCACCTACCAAGAGACCCAGTACTTC
CATSTYQETQYF
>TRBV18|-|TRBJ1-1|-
TGTGCCAGCTCACCACCGTCAGCCCAATCTCTAGCTTTCTTT
CASSPPSAQSLAFF
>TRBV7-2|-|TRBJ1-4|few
TGTGCCAGCAGCACGGCCTTTACGGGGAAACTGTTTTTT
CASSTAFTGKLFF
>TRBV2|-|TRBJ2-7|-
TGTGCCAGCAGTTTGTTTGGCCGGGACGAGCAGTACTTC
CASSLFGRDEQYF
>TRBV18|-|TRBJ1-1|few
TGTGCCAGCTCACCTGCAGGAGGACTTGAAGCTTTCTTT
CASSPAGGLEAFF
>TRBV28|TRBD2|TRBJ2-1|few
TGTGCCAGCAGTTTATCCCAACTAGCGGGCTACAATGAGCAGTTCTTC
CASSLSQLAGYNEQFF
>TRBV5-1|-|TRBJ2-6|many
TGCGCCAGCACCTCCATACCAACTGGGGCCAACGTCCTGACTTTC
CASTSIPTGANVLTF
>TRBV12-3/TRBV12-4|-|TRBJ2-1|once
TGTGCCAGCAGTTTCCGCCCGACTAGTCGCTACAATGAGCAGTTCTTC
CASSFRPTSRYNEQFF
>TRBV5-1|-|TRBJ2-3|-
TGCGCCAGCAGCTTGAGCGGGCAGGATTGGGATACGCAGTATTTT
CASSLSGQDWDTQYF
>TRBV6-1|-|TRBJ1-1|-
TGTGCCAGCAGTGATCAGGGAATCTCTGAAGCTTTCTTT
CASSDQGISEAFF
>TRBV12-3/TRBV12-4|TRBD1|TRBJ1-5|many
TGTGCCAGCAGTTCAAACTCAGGGGGGCAGCCCCAGCATTTT
CASSSNSGGQPQHF
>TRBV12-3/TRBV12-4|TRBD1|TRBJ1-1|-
TGTGCCAGCAGTTGGACAGGGCCAAACACTGAAGCTTTCTTT
CASSWTGPNTEAFF
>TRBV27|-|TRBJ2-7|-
TGTGCCAGCAGTGAGGGATGGGTCTACGAGCAGTACTTC
CASSEGWVYEQYF
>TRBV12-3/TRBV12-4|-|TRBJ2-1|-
TGTGCCAGCAGTTTAGCGCCAATATACTACAATGAGCAGTTCTTC
CASSLAPIYYNEQFF
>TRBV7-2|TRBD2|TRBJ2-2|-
TGTGCCAGCAGAAACCCCGGGGGGGGGACCGGGGAGCTGTTTTTT
CASRNPGGGTGELFF
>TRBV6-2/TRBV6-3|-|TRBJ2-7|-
TGTGCCAGCAGTTACTCACTCGCCTGGACGGACTACCGACCCTACGAGCAGTACTTC
CASSYSLAWTDYRPYEQYF
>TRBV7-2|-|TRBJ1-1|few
TGTGCCAGCAGCTTAGCGATGGCAACAACTGAAGCTTTCTTT
CASSLAMATTEAFF
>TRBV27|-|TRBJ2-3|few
TGTGCCAGCACCCGTCCAGGGGAAAATACGCAGTATTTT
CASTRPGENTQYF
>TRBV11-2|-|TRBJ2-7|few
TGTGCCAGCAGCTGGAGAGGCAGGAACGAGCAGTACTTC
CASSWRGRNEQYF
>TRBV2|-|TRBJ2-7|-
TGTGCCAGCACGGGACGGTTCTACGAGCAGTACTTC
CASTGRFYEQYF
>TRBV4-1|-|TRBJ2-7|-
TGCGCCAGCAGCCAAGTTAGGGGCGCCCAGTACGAGCAGTACTTC
CASSQVRGAQYEQYF
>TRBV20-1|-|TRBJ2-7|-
TGCAGTGCTTGGACAGCCTACGAGCAGTACTTC
CSAWTAYEQYF
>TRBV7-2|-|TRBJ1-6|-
TGTGCCAGCAGCTTGGGGGGGACCCATAATTCACCCCTCCACTTT
CASSLGGTHNSPLHF
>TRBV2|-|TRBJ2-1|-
TGTGCCAGCAGTGAAGACTATAGCTCCTACAATGAGCAGTTCTTC
CASSEDYSSYNEQFF
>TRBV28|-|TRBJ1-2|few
TGTGCCAGCAGGACCCCACAGGGCCATGGCTACACCTTC
CASRTPQGHGYTF
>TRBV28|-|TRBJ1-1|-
TGTGCCAGCAACCGGAGGGCCACTGAAGCTTTCTTT
CASNRRATEAFF
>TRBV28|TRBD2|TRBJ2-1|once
TGTGCCAGCAGTTTATGGGCTAGCGGGGCCTACAATGAGCAGTTCTTC
CASSLWASGAYNEQFF
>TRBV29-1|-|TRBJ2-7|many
TGCAGCGTTGCAGGGGTCAGCTCCTACGAGCAGTACTTC
CSVAGVSSYEQYF
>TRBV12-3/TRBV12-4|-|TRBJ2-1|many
TGTGCCAGCAGTTTAGTCGCAGGTTACAATGAGCAGTTCTTC
CASSLVAGYNEQFF
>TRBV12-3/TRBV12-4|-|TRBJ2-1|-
TGTGCCAGCAGTTTAGGGCAGGGCACGACCTACAATGAGCAGTTCTTC
CASSLGQGTTYNEQFF
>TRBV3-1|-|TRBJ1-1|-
TGTGCCAGCAGCCAAGGCCAACTTAAGACTGAAGCTTTCTTT
CASSQGQLKTEAFF
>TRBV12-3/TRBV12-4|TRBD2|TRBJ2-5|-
TGTGCCAGCAGTCCAGGGACTAGCGGGGGGGTAAAGACCCAGTACTTC
CASSPGTSGGVKTQYF
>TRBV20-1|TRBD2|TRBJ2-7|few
TGCAGTGCTAGAGACGGGAGGGCCCTCGGCGAGCAGTACTTC
CSARDGRALGEQYF
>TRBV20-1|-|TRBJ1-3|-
TGCAGTGCTAGAGGCGGGACGGAAAACACCATATATTTT
CSARGGTENTIYF
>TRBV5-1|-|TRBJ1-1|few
TGCGCCAGCAGCTTGTTTGCAGGGCTGAACACTGAAGCTTTCTTT
CASSLFAGLNTEAFF
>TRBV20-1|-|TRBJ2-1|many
TGCAGTGCTAGCCGGGTTCACAATGAGCAGTTCTTC
CSASRVHNEQFF
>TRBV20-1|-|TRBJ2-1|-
TGCAGTGCTAAGGACTCATGGACCTTTGAGCAGTTCTTC
CSAKDSWTFEQFF
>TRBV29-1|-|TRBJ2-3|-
TGCAGCGTTTTACAGATGGGAGATACGCAGTATTTT
CSVLQMGDTQYF
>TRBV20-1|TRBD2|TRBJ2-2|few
TGCAGTGCTGGCCTACTAGCGGGAGCGGCCGGGGAGCTGTTTTTT
CSAGLLAGAAGELFF